A single T cell receptor beta chain is shown here with its context. Its antigen remains unknown. This record comes from a study of shared clonotypes between healthy human individuals. At the level of the study: Per donor, three plates held CD4 naive cells, three held CD4 memory, two held CD8 naive and one held CD8 memory. Broader study findings: Researchers found naive subsets generally carried larger estimated richness than memory subsets.

This CDR3 is 16 amino acids long. V lost 2 bases, J lost 0 bases, and 16 bases lay in between. Germline CDR1 reads GTSNPN; CDR2 reads SVGIG (reference sequence). TCRdb's table, derived via immunoSEQ multiplex PCR, lists solely in-frame clones and lacks some. The sample yields 2 million to 2.5 million clones, around 95% seen once. The source material was naive CD4+ T cells sorted from blood. Described subset: CD45RA+ positively selected. This clonotype was obtained from a man between 18 and 29 years old in good health. V usage is TRBV30 and J usage is TRBJ2-5; D gene uncertain. CDR3 loop: CAWSLPAIPYQETQYF. The DNA for the CDR3 is TGTGCCTGGAGTTTACCGGCCATCCCGTACCAAGAGACCCAGTACTTC.